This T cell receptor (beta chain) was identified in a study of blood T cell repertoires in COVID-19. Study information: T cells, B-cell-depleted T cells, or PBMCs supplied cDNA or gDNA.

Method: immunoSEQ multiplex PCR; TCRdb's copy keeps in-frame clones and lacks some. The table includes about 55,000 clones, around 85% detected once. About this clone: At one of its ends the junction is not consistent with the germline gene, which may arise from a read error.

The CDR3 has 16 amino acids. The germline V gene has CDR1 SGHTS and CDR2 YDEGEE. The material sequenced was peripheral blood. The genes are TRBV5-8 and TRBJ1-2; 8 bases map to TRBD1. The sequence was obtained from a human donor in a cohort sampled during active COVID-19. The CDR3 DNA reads TGTGCCAGCAGCTTGGGATCGGACAGGGTGGACTATGGCTATACCTTC. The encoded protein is CASSLGSDRVDYGYTF.